This T cell receptor beta chain was found in a study of T cell repertoires in cytomegalovirus infection. In the study overall: CMV epitopes, recently identified HLA-C-restricted and well-studied HLA-B-restricted, were used. The study's findings and limits: HLA-C-restricted, CMV-specific TCR beta clonotypes were dominant ex vivo.

The V and J ends lost 1 base and 3 bases respectively, with 9 bases between them. Germline V gene lookup returns CDR1 MGHRA and CDR2 YSYEKL. This CDR3 comprises 15 residues. Notes on this clonotype: Its antigen is unidentified.

TCRdb redid the calling of the reads with MiXCR, one entry per CDR3 protein. The sample records about 770,000 distinct CDR3 sequences, 25% to 30% being singletons. The material was cultured CD8+ T cells from PBMCs, obtained from culture after CMV antigen stimulation. The chain employs TRBV4-1 and TRBJ2-2, with D perhaps TRBD1 or TRBD2 (5 bases each). This clonotype originated in a human donor in good health (CMV status not recorded). Some clones in this sample may be carry-over from other donors' samples. The CDR3 here is CASSQGGTDTGELFF. CDR3 DNA: TGCGCCAGCAGCCAAGGAGGGACCGACACCGGGGAGCTGTTTTTT.